This TCR beta chain was retrieved from a study of blood T cell repertoires in COVID-19. This clone has just one count. Up to 2 weeks before entering the study, exposed participants had met a COVID-19 case. Measured with immunoSEQ multiplex PCR; TCRdb has only the in-frame clones, and not every one. The sample contains roughly 430,000 clones, 88% of which appear only once. Between the trimmed V and J ends, which lost 8 bases and 5 bases, there was a span of 23 bases. Germline CDR1 is MNHEY and CDR2 is SMNVEV (reference sequence). The CDR3 is made up of 16 amino acids. The sequence derives from a woman between 18 and 29 years old who had been exposed to COVID-19. The chain couples TRBV27 to TRBJ2-3, with D possibly TRBD2 on 6 matching bases. Source material: PBMCs or T cells enriched from blood (not recorded which). The CDR3 loop is CASGSSGTPRGDTQYF. The DNA for the CDR3 is TGTGCCAGCGGATCCTCCGGGACGCCGCGGGGAGATACGCAGTATTTT.